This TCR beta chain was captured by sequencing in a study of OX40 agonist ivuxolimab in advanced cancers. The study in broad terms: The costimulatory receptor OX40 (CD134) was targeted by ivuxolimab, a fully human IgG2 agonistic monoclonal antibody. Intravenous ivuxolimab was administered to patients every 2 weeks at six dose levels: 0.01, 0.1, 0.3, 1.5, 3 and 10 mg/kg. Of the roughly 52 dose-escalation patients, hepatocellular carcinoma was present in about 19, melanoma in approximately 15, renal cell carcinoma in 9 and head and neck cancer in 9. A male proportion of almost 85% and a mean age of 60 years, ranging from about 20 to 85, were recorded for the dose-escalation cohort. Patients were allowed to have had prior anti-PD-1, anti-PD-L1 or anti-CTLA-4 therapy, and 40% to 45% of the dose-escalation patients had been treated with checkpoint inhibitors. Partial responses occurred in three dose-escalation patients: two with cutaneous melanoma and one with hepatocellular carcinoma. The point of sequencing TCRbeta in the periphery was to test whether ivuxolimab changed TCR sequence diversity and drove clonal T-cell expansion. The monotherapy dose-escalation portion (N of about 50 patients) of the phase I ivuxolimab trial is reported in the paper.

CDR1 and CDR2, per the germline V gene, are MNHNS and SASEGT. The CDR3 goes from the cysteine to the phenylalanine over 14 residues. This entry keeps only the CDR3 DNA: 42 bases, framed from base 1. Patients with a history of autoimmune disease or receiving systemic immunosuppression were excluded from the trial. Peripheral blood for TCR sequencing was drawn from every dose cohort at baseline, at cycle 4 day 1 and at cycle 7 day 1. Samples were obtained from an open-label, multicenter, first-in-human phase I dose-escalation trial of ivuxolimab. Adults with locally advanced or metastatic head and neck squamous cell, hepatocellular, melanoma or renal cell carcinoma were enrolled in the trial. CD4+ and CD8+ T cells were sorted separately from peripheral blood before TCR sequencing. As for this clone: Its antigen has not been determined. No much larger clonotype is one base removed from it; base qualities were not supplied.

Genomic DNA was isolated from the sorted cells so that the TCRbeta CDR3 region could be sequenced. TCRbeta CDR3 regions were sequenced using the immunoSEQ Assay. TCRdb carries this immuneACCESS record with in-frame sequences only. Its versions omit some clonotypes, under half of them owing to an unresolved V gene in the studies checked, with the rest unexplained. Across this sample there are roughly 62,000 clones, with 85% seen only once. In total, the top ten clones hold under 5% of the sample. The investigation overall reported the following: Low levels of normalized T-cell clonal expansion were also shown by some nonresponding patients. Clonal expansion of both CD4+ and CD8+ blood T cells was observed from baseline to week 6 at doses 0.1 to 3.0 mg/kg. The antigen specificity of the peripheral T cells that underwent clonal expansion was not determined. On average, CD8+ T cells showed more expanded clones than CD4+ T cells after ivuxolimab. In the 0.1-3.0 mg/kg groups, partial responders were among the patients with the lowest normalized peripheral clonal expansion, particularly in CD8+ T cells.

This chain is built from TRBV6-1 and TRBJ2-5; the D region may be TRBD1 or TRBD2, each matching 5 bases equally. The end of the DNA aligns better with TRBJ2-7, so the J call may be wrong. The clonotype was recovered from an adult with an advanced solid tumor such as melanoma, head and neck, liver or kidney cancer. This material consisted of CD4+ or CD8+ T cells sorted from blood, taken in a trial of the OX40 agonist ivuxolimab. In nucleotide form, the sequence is TGTGCCAGTCATAACGGGGACGCTGCCTACGAGCAGTACTTC. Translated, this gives CASHNGDAAYEQYF.